One sample yielded the 28 T cell receptor beta chains listed below, sequenced in a study of metastatic and nonmetastatic thyroid tumors. All patients reached thyroid surgery having received no treatment beforehand. TCRdb reprocessed the PCR reads via MiXCR. The sample lists some 7,200 clones; 25% to 30% were seen once. The sequencing sample was made of adjacent normal tissue. The receptors come from a male donor with papillary thyroid cancer or a benign thyroid nodule (not recorded which). Some clones in this sample may be carry-over from other donors' samples.

As to this clone: The junction does not match germline at one end; this may be a read error. This chain connects TRBV2 to TRBJ1-2, with a possible D match to TRBD1 (6 bases). CDR1 and CDR2 from the germline V gene are SNHLY and FYNNEI. This CDR3 has 17 residues. DNA for the CDR3: TGTGCCAGAAGTCAAACCCCAGGGGTGGTAGCTAGCTATGGCTACACATTC. It encodes CARSQTPGVVASYGYTF.

This clone ranks as medium-sized. This CDR3 is also generated by other DNA sequences in the sample. The chain couples TRBV5-6 to TRBJ2-7; possible D gene TRBD1, 6 bases. Per germline, CDR1 SGHDT and CDR2 YYEEEE. Trimming took off 0 bases at V and 3 bases at J, with 10 bases between the two ends. CDR3 length: 14 residues. CDR3 DNA sequence: TGTGCCAGCAGCTTGGGACAGGCGAACTACGAGCAGTACTTC. Translation gives CASSLGQANYEQYF.

This clone was detected a few times. The chain's CDR3 is CAISASGDNNEQFF. CDR3 sequence (DNA): TGTGCCATCAGTGCTAGCGGGGATAACAATGAGCAGTTCTTC. The chain couples TRBV10-3 to TRBJ2-1; TRBD2 aligns across 9 bases. V shed 4 bases, J shed 5 bases, and the junction held 3 bases outside the gene matches. The CDR3 spans 14 residues. CDR1 ENHRY and CDR2 SYGVKD come from the germline V gene.

This clone is medium-sized by share. V usage is TRBV9 and J usage is TRBJ2-7; no clear D. Trimming cost V 4 bases and J 0 bases, with 14 bases left between them. This CDR3 region has 15 residues. Looked up from germline, CDR1 is SGDLS and CDR2 is YYNGEE. DNA of the CDR3: TGTGCCAGCAGCCTCGACGAGGATAGCTCCTACGAGCAGTACTTC. Translating it yields CASSLDEDSSYEQYF. The entire variable domain, with the rest obtained from reference TRBV9 and TRBJ2-7, is as follows: DSGVTQTPKHLITATGQRVTLRCSPRSGDLSVYWYQQSLDQGLQFLIQYYNGEERAKGNILERFSAQQFPDLHSELNLSSLELGDSALYFCASSLDEDSSYEQYFGPGTRLTVT.

The chain couples TRBV28 to TRBJ1-6; 7 bases agree with TRBD1. The germline gives CDR1 MDHEN, CDR2 SYDVKM. V shed 11 bases, J shed 4 bases, and the junction held 14 bases outside the gene matches. The CDR3 consists of 16 residues. The CDR3 sequence is CASNGGLDRYNSPLHF. The CDR3 bases are TGTGCCTCCAACGGGGGCCTGGACAGGTATAATTCACCCCTCCACTTT.

This clone is deemed hyperexpanded. The V and J genes are TRBV6-5 and TRBJ2-7; D is undetermined. The CDR3 is 17 amino acids. The germline V gene encodes CDR1 MNHEY and CDR2 SVGAGI. With 0 bases removed from V and 4 bases from J, the gap between germline ends came to 19 bases. The CDR3 region is CASSYSKAVSRDYEQYF. The DNA of the CDR3 is TGTGCCAGCAGTTACTCGAAGGCTGTCAGCAGAGATTACGAGCAGTACTTC.

This clone came up a few times. One end of the junction is discordant with germline, which a read error may explain. The rearrangement links TRBV6-1 to TRBJ1-2, with 7 bases matching TRBD1. The germline CDR1 and CDR2 sequences are MNHNS and SASEGT. CDR3 size: 15 residues. The CDR3 region is CASIEQGSLFYGDTF. CDR3 DNA: TGTGCCAGCATTGAACAGGGGTCCCTTTTCTATGGCGACACCTTC.

The rearrangement uses TRBV25-1 and TRBJ2-3, with D perhaps TRBD2 (6 bases). The CDR3 has 15 residues. Germline CDR1 reads MGHDK; CDR2 reads SYGVNS. The V and J ends lost 10 bases and 5 bases respectively, with 22 bases between them. The CDR3 DNA reads as TGTGCCAACCGGTCGGGGAGGAGGTTAGAAGATACGCAGTATTTT. Amino acid sequence: CANRSGRRLEDTQYF.

This clone was detected once. This clone may be a read error of a much larger clone one base away. The CDR3 DNA reads as TGTGCCAGCATGGGGGGACTAGCGGGGTGCTACGAGCAGTACTTC. This gives the protein CASMGGLAGCYEQYF. This sequence joins TRBV7-2 and TRBJ2-7; 13 nucleotides match TRBD2. V was pared by 7 bases and J by 3 bases, with 6 bases of the junction left unmatched. CDR1 is SGHTA and CDR2 is FQGNSA in the germline V gene. The CDR3 extends over 15 amino acids.

This clone is medium-sized (0.01 to 0.1%) within its sample. This rearrangement joins TRBV28 to TRBJ2-3, with 7 bases matching TRBD1. The CDR3 spans 15 residues. From germline, CDR1 is MDHEN and CDR2 SYDVKM. V shed 6 bases and J 2 bases; nucleotides not matched to a gene: 8. The CDR3, as DNA: TGTGCCAGCAGGGAAGAGGACAGGCACACAGATACGCAGTATTTT. This gives the protein CASREEDRHTDTQYF.

This clone came up a few times. Lacking the conserved final phenylalanine or tryptophan, this CDR3 likely reflects a read error. V usage is TRBV28 and J usage is TRBJ2-7; a weak D match, TRBD2 (6 bases). This CDR3 has 15 amino acids. Trimming took 11 bases from V and 3 from J, leaving 23 bases between them. Germline CDR1 and CDR2: MDHEN and SYDVKM. The CDR3 here is CARISPGTGDYEQYL. The CDR3 coding sequence is TGTGCCCGCATCTCTCCCGGGACGGGGGACTACGAGCAGTACCTC.

This clone came up a few times. The chain has TRBV19 and TRBJ1-1; D is ambiguous. Germline CDR1 reads LNHDA; CDR2 reads SQIVND (reference sequence). The CDR3 is made up of 13 amino acids. V lost 1 base, J lost 4 bases, and 7 bases lay in between. CDR3 DNA: TGTGCCAGTAGTATAGTAGGTGCCACTGAAGCTTTCTTT. Residues: CASSIVGATEAFF.

The chain uses TRBV20-1 and TRBJ1-4; D call uncertain. In germline, CDR1 is DFQATT, CDR2 SNEGSKA (reference sequence). The CDR3 has 13 amino acids. The CDR3, as DNA: TGCAGCCCAAAGATACCCACTAATGAAAAACTGTTTTTT. This translates into CSPKIPTNEKLFF.

This clone was detected ten times or more. V usage is TRBV27 and J usage is TRBJ2-7; no definite D call. V shed 8 bases and J shed 0 bases, with 5 bases lying between them. In germline, CDR1 is MNHEY, CDR2 SMNVEV (reference sequence). The CDR3 spans 11 residues. CDR3 sequence reads: CASFSSYEQYF. CDR3 nucleotides: TGTGCCAGCTTCTCCTCCTACGAGCAGTACTTC.

By share, this clone ranks as medium-sized (0.01 to 0.1%). The rearrangement joins TRBV6-4 to TRBJ2-1; D is uncertain. V gave up 4 bases and J gave up 4 bases, with 8 bases separating them. This CDR3 region has 13 residues. CDR1 is MRHNA, CDR2 SNTAGT, per germline. CDR3 sequence: CASSADTYNEQFF. CDR3 in DNA: TGTGCCAGCAGTGCCGACACTTACAATGAGCAGTTCTTC.

Comment on this clone: A read error may explain this, as a much larger clone is one base away. The V gene is TRBV4-2, the J gene TRBJ2-1, with D perhaps TRBD2 (5 bases). Germline V gene lookup returns CDR1 LGHNA and CDR2 YNFKEQ. The CDR3 runs 15 residues. CDR3 coding DNA: TGTACCAGCAGCCTTAGCGCAGCCTCCTACAATGAGCAGTTCTTC. Translation: CTSSLSAASYNEQFF.

This clone is large. The CDR3 DNA sequence: TGTGCCAGCTGCAATTCCTACGAGCAGTACTTC. This gives the protein CASCNSYEQYF. The chain uses TRBV28 and TRBJ2-7; no definite D call. CDR1 and CDR2 (germline): MDHEN, SYDVKM. This CDR3 spans 11 amino acids. Trimming removed 8 bases at V and 1 base at J, with 6 bases between. Filled out from reference TRBV28 and TRBJ2-7, the complete variable domain reads DVKVTQSSRYLVKRTGEKVFLECVQDMDHENMFWYRQDPGLGLRLIYFSYDVKMKEKGDIPEGYSVSREKKERFSLILESASTNQTSMYLCASCNSYEQYFGPGTRLTVT.

This clone has just a few counts. V is TRBV27 and J is TRBJ2-1; TRBD2 is a possible D gene (6 bases). With 5 bases removed from V and 5 bases from J, the gap between germline ends came to 13 bases. The CDR3 is 14 amino acids. The germline gives CDR1 MNHEY, CDR2 SMNVEV (reference sequence). In DNA form, the CDR3 reads TGTGCCAGCAGTCCGGGACTCCGGAACAATGAGCAGTTCTTC. Translated, it gives CASSPGLRNNEQFF.

CDR3 bases: TGTGCCAGCAGTGACTCCCGGGACAGCTCCTACGAGCAGTACTTC. Its translation: CASSDSRDSSYEQYF. The chain recombines TRBV28 with TRBJ2-7, with 7 bases matching TRBD1. After removal of 5 bases from V and 0 bases from J, the junction contained 7 bases not matched to a gene. Looked up from germline, CDR1 is MDHEN and CDR2 is SYDVKM. This CDR3 contains 15 residues.

This chain uses TRBV11-2 with TRBJ2-7, with TRBD2 matching over 10 bases. The V segment lost 2 bases and the J segment 5 bases; nucleotides outside the gene matches: 9. The CDR3 runs 16 residues. From germline, CDR1 is SGHAT and CDR2 FQNNGV. The CDR3: CASSLRSGRGYNEQYF. CDR3 DNA sequence: TGTGCCAGCAGCTTAAGGAGCGGGAGGGGGTACAACGAGCAGTACTTC.

This clone was seen many times. In the same sample, other DNA sequences code for this CDR3. V usage is TRBV5-6 and J usage is TRBJ2-2, with 12 bases fitting TRBD2. Trimming at V came to 3 bases and at J to 9 bases, leaving 6 bases not matched to a gene. This CDR3 spans 15 amino acids. Germline CDR1 reads SGHDT; CDR2 reads YYEEEE. The DNA for the CDR3 is TGTGCCAGCAGCTCGCTAGCGGGGGGGTCGTGGGAGCTGTTTTTT. Its protein product is CASSSLAGGSWELFF. Variable domain in full (rest from reference TRBV5-6 and TRBJ2-2): DAGVTQSPTHLIKTRGQQVTLRCSPKSGHDTVSWYQQALGQGPQFIFQYYEEEERQRGNFPDRFSGHQFPNYSSELNVNALLLGDSALYLCASSSLAGGSWELFFGEGSRLTVL.

This chain uses TRBV11-2 with TRBJ2-3, with D perhaps TRBD2 (6 bases). V dropped 5 bases and J dropped 6 bases, with 18 bases sitting between them. The CDR3 has 15 residues. Germline values: CDR1 SGHAT, CDR2 FQNNGV. The CDR3, as DNA: TGTGCCAGCAGCGTACTACCGGGACTGAGGGATACGCAGTATTTT. Translating gives CASSVLPGLRDTQYF.

This clone has ten or more counts. V and J are TRBV7-2 and TRBJ1-1, with 8 bases matching TRBD1. V was clipped by 5 bases and J by 6 bases; unmatched bases: 5. The CDR3 sequence is 13 residues long. Germline V gene sequence: CDR1 SGHTA, CDR2 FQGNSA. This CDR3 is CASSPDRGSEAFF. In DNA form, the CDR3 reads TGTGCCAGCAGCCCCGACAGGGGATCTGAAGCTTTCTTT.

The table lists this clone with a few counts. This chain uses TRBV27 with TRBJ1-2; 8 nucleotides match TRBD1. CDR1 is MNHEY, CDR2 SMNVEV, per germline (reference sequence). The ends lost 2 bases at V and 5 bases at J; junction bases unmatched: 10. This CDR3 spans 16 amino acids. CDR3 loop: CASSLDGQGPLYGYTF. The DNA for the CDR3 is TGTGCCAGCAGTTTAGACGGACAGGGCCCCCTTTATGGCTACACCTTC.

Relative to its sample, this clone is large. This chain links TRBV12-3 or TRBV12-4 with TRBJ2-3; 7 bases are shared with TRBD2. Unmatched junction bases numbered 4, after V lost 5 bases and J lost 5 bases. The CDR3 has 13 residues. The CDR3 nucleotides are TGTGCCAGCAGTAGCGGGAATCAAGATACGCAGTATTTT. Amino acids: CASSSGNQDTQYF.

This clone appeared many times. CDR3 nucleotides: TGTGCCAGCAGCTCCCTCGGGGGGACCTACAATGAGCAGTTCTTC. Protein sequence: CASSSLGGTYNEQFF. The chain links TRBV7-6 to TRBJ2-1; 7 nucleotides align to TRBD2. The CDR3 sequence is 15 residues long. Germline trimming cut 4 bases from V and 2 bases from J; bases unmatched to any gene: 5. The germline V gene has CDR1 SGHVS and CDR2 FNYEAQ. Looking up the rest from reference TRBV7-6 and TRBJ2-1 gives the full variable domain: GAGVSQSPRYKVTKRGQDVALRCDPISGHVSLYWYRQALGQGPEFLTYFNYEAQQDKSGLPNDRFSAERPEGSISTLTIQRTEQRDSAMYRCASSSLGGTYNEQFFGPGTRLTVL.

J is TRBJ2-3 and V is TRBV11-3, with 9 bases identical to TRBD1. The CDR3 extends over 14 amino acids. Germline trimming cut 5 bases from V and 5 bases from J; bases unmatched to any gene: 5. Germline V gene data show CDR1 as SGHNT and CDR2 as YENEEA. The chain's CDR3 is CASSNRGPGDTQYF. DNA for the CDR3: TGTGCCAGCAGCAACAGGGGGCCGGGAGATACGCAGTATTTT.

This chain connects TRBV7-3 to TRBJ2-2; D remains unclear. The CDR3 has 13 residues. Germline loops: CDR1 SGHTA, CDR2 FQGTGA. Between the trimmed V and J ends, which lost 1 base and 6 bases, there was a span of 6 bases. The CDR3 region has the DNA TGTGCCAGCAGCTTAATGGTAGCCGGGGAGCTGTTTTTT. Translating gives CASSLMVAGELFF.